Following are 2 T cell receptor beta chains from one sample sequenced in a study of cytomegalovirus exposure and HLA in healthy donors (TCRdb year 2017). Receptors were amplified or captured by the immunoSEQ multiplex PCR assay. A mixture of 60 forward primers for TCR Vbeta segments and 13 reverse primers for TCR Jbeta segments was used in the multiplex PCR. TCRdb took over this immuneACCESS table, retaining in-frame rearrangements with V and J assigned. Such tables are incomplete; in checked studies, under half of the missing clones stem from an unresolved V gene, and the remainder is unexplained. In all, the sample holds 160,000 or so clones, and about 80% of those were seen once. The ten biggest clones cover about 9.1% of the sample. The sequenced material came from PBMCs. Every receptor here comes from a man in his late teens or twenties in good health and CMV-seropositive.

The J gene is TRBJ1-3, the V gene TRBV6-5, with 7 positions matching TRBD1. After removal of 8 bases from V and 5 bases from J, the junction contained 12 bases not matched to a gene. The CDR3 runs 15 residues. Germline loops: CDR1 MNHEY, CDR2 SVGAGI. The CDR3 nucleotides read TGTGCCAGCGGACAGATGGGACAGACCCGAAACACCATATATTTT. It codes for CASGQMGQTRNTIYF.

V and J are TRBV5-4 and TRBJ1-3; D possibly corresponds to TRBD1 (6 bases). Germline CDR1 and CDR2: SGHNT and YYREEE (reference sequence). V was trimmed by 4 bases and J by 0 bases, leaving 11 bases between them. This CDR3 is 15 amino acids long. The CDR3: CASSRDRRSGNTIYF. The CDR3 DNA reads TGTGCCAGCAGCCGCGACAGGCGCTCTGGAAACACCATATATTTT. Full variable domain (rest looked up from reference TRBV5-4 and TRBJ1-3): ETGVTQSPTHLIKTRGQQVTLRCSSQSGHNTVSWYQQALGQGPQFIFQYYREEENGRGNFPPRFSGLQFPNYSSELNVNALELDDSALYLCASSRDRRSGNTIYFGEGSWLTVV.